Shown below are 26 T cell receptor beta chains from a single sample sequenced in a study of cytomegalovirus exposure and HLA in healthy donors. The PCR was carried out with 60 Vbeta primers and 13 Jbeta primers. The data were produced by immunoSEQ multiplex PCR, yet TCRdb's version contains in-frame clones alone and is incomplete. The ten most abundant clones cover around 0.7% of a sample with approximately 190,000 clones. Sequencing was done on a sample of PBMCs. These TCRs come from a boy aged 5-17 years in good health and CMV-seronegative.

The chain joins TRBV6-1 to TRBJ2-5; 7 bases are a match to TRBD1. V dropped 7 bases and J dropped 2; count of bases not matched to a gene: 4. Germline V lookup: CDR1 MNHNS, CDR2 SASEGT. This CDR3 contains 13 residues. DNA for the CDR3: TGTGCCAGCAAGTCCAGGGGGCAAGAGACCCAGTACTTC. Its protein is CASKSRGQETQYF.

The chain is built from TRBV7-6 and TRBJ1-6, with D tentatively TRBD1 (5 bases). V dropped 5 bases and J dropped 10 bases, with 15 bases sitting between them. CDR3 length equals 14 residues. CDR1 SGHVS and CDR2 FNYEAQ come from the germline V gene. The DNA of the CDR3 is TGTGCCAGCAGCCCGACGACAGCCGAATCACCCCTCCACTTT. Residues: CASSPTTAESPLHF.

V usage is TRBV5-4 and J usage is TRBJ1-2; D is ambiguous. The V and J ends lost 3 bases and 5 bases respectively, with 11 bases between them. The CDR3 consists of 13 residues. CDR1 SGHNT and CDR2 YYREEE come from the germline V gene (reference sequence). The CDR3 region is CASSYGIEYGYTF. The CDR3, as DNA: TGTGCCAGCAGCTACGGGATTGAGTATGGCTACACCTTC.

The rearrangement uses TRBV7-9 and TRBJ2-1, with D perhaps TRBD2 (7 bases). Trimming stripped 5 bases from V and 5 bases from J, with 19 bases between. The germline V gene encodes CDR1 SEHNR and CDR2 FQNEAQ (reference sequence). This CDR3 has 16 amino acids. The CDR3 sequence: CASSGIGGRGNNEQFF. For the CDR3, the DNA is TGTGCCAGCAGCGGGATAGGTGGGAGGGGGAACAATGAGCAGTTCTTC.

V usage is TRBV18 and J usage is TRBJ2-1; tentatively, D is TRBD1 (5 bases). Germline-derived CDR1 and CDR2 are KGHSH and LQKENI. The CDR3 spans 12 residues. Trimming took off 4 bases at V and 6 bases at J, with 7 bases between the two ends. The CDR3 region has the DNA TGTGCCAGCTCACAGCAGGGCAATGAGCAGTTCTTC. Translation: CASSQQGNEQFF.

This chain joins TRBV5-1 and TRBJ2-7; weak D call: TRBD2 (5 bases). The germline V and J ends were trimmed by 2 bases and 2 bases, with 11 bases remaining between them. Germline CDR1 reads SGHRS; CDR2 reads YFSETQ. The CDR3 has 14 residues. This CDR3 reads CASSFGLFTYEQYF. For the CDR3, the DNA is TGCGCCAGCAGCTTTGGACTTTTTACCTACGAGCAGTACTTC. The entire variable domain, with the rest obtained from reference TRBV5-1 and TRBJ2-7, is as follows: KAGVTQTPRYLIKTRGQQVTLSCSPISGHRSVSWYQQTPGQGLQFLFEYFSETQRNKGNFPGRFSGRQFSNSRSEMNVSTLELGDSALYLCASSFGLFTYEQYFGPGTRLTVT.

The chain carries TRBV28 and TRBJ2-7; D is perhaps TRBD1 (6 bases). Trimming removed 5 bases from V and 3 bases from J, with 17 bases in between. Looked up from germline, CDR1 is MDHEN and CDR2 is SYDVKM. The CDR3 spans 15 residues. The DNA of the CDR3 is TGTGCCAGCAGTCCCGGGACACGGATGAACTACGAGCAGTACTTC. Protein product: CASSPGTRMNYEQYF.

This sequence joins TRBV7-9 and TRBJ2-1; tentative D call: TRBD1 (6 bases). This CDR3 region has 14 residues. V was cut by 5 bases and J by 5 bases, with 13 bases left in between. The germline CDR1 and CDR2 sequences are SEHNR and FQNEAQ (reference sequence). The CDR3 reads CASSPWAGDNEQFF. CDR3 coding DNA: TGTGCCAGCAGCCCGTGGGCAGGGGACAATGAGCAGTTCTTC.

The chain employs TRBV11-2 and TRBJ1-1, with TRBD1 identical over 7 bases. J was trimmed by 0 bases and V by 3 bases; bases with no gene match: 10. The CDR3 covers 17 residues. CDR1 and CDR2 from the germline V gene are SGHAT and FQNNGV. CDR3 DNA: TGTGCCAGCAGCTTGGGACAGACCATTTCGATGAACACTGAAGCTTTCTTT. This gives the protein CASSLGQTISMNTEAFF. Using reference TRBV11-2 and TRBJ1-1 for the parts outside the CDR3, the full variable domain is EAGVAQSPRYKIIEKRQSVAFWCNPISGHATLYWYQQILGQGPKLLIQFQNNGVVDDSQLPKDRFSAERLKGVDSTLKIQPAKLEDSAVYLCASSLGQTISMNTEAFFGQGTRLTVV.

The rearrangement uses TRBV10-3 and TRBJ1-2; D is ambiguous. Between the trimmed V and J ends, which lost 0 bases and 4 bases, there was a span of 9 bases. The CDR3 covers 14 residues. CDR1 and CDR2 from the germline V gene are ENHRY and SYGVKD. CDR3 sequence (DNA): TGTGCCATCAGTGAGTCCCCGCGATCCTATGGCTACACCTTC. As protein: CAISESPRSYGYTF.

The rearrangement joins TRBV7-3 to TRBJ2-3; D is possibly TRBD2 (6 bases). The ends were cut back, 4 bases at V and 4 bases at J, with 15 bases in the middle. The CDR3 consists of 15 residues. Germline V gene sequence: CDR1 SGHTA, CDR2 FQGTGA. CDR3 DNA sequence: TGTGCCAGCAGCTCGGGCGGAGGGCCAGCAGATACGCAGTATTTT. It codes for CASSSGGGPADTQYF.

The chain recombines TRBV10-2 with TRBJ2-5; D gene unclear. The ends were cut back, 2 bases at V and 9 bases at J, with 13 bases in the middle. The CDR3 has 13 residues. The germline CDR1 and CDR2 sequences are WSHSY and SAAADI. The CDR3 nucleotides are TGCGCCAGCAGTGAGGTACCGGGTTGGGCCCAGTACTTC. This translates into CASSEVPGWAQYF.

The chain is built from TRBV6-5 and TRBJ2-3; D is unclear. This CDR3 has 12 amino acids. With 3 bases removed from V and 6 bases from J, the gap between germline ends came to 7 bases. The germline V gene has CDR1 MNHEY and CDR2 SVGAGI. CDR3 DNA: TGTGCCAGCAGTTATTCTAGGGATACGCAGTATTTT. Protein: CASSYSRDTQYF.

The rearrangement uses TRBV7-8 and TRBJ1-5; 7 bases align to TRBD1. J gave up 2 bases and V 5 bases, and 3 bases lay outside the gene matches. Germline loops: CDR1 SGHVS, CDR2 FQNEAQ. CDR3 size: 14 residues. CDR3 sequence reads: CASSLGGGNQPQHF. DNA of the CDR3: TGTGCCAGCAGCCTAGGGGGCGGCAATCAGCCCCAGCATTTT.

The chain combines TRBV6-1 with TRBJ1-5; TRBD1 aligns across 7 bases. The CDR3 loop spans 12 amino acids. Germline V gene lookup returns CDR1 MNHNS and CDR2 SASEGT. V trimming: 9 bases; J trimming: 9 bases; junction bases outside the gene matches: 8. The CDR3 DNA is TGTGCCAGTACAGGGGCAGTTCGGCCCCAGCATTTT. It translates to CASTGAVRPQHF.

This chain uses TRBV7-8 with TRBJ2-7; 7 bases fit TRBD1. Germline V gene lookup returns CDR1 SGHVS and CDR2 FQNEAQ. The V and J ends lost 5 bases and 3 bases, in that order; junction bases with no gene match: 10. This CDR3 is built from 15 residues. CDR3 in DNA: TGTGCCAGCAGCCCCGGTGATTGGGACAGCTACGAGCAGTACTTC. Translating gives CASSPGDWDSYEQYF. Drawing the rest from reference TRBV7-8 and TRBJ2-7, the complete variable domain is GAGVSQSPRYKVAKRGQDVALRCDPISGHVSLFWYQQALGQGPEFLTYFQNEAQLDKSGLPSDRFFAERPEGSVSTLKIQRTQQEDSAVYLCASSPGDWDSYEQYFGPGTRLTVT.

The rearrangement links TRBV30 to TRBJ2-4, with D tentatively TRBD2 (5 bases). Trimming took 0 bases from V and 8 from J, leaving 20 bases between them. CDR3 length equals 16 residues. Germline values: CDR1 GTSNPN, CDR2 SVGIG (reference sequence). CDR3 amino acids: CAWSVSPSGLGDIQYF. CDR3 DNA sequence: TGTGCCTGGAGTGTATCCCCAAGTGGCCTGGGAGACATTCAGTACTTC. Drawing the rest from reference TRBV30 and TRBJ2-4, the complete variable domain is SQTIHQWPATLVQPVGSPLSLECTVEGTSNPNLYWYRQAAGRGLQLLFYSVGIGQISSEVPQNLSASRPQDRQFILSSKKLLLSDSGFYLCAWSVSPSGLGDIQYFGAGTRLSVL.

The chain has TRBV11-3 and TRBJ2-1; 10 bases are a match to TRBD1. The CDR3 length is 14 residues. The V segment lost 1 base and the J segment 7 bases; nucleotides outside the gene matches: 1. Germline V gene lookup returns CDR1 SGHNT and CDR2 YENEEA. CDR3 region: CASSLGGQGNEQFF. The DNA for the CDR3 is TGTGCCAGCAGCTTAGGGGGACAGGGGAATGAGCAGTTCTTC.

The chain uses TRBV7-2 and TRBJ1-3; D possibly corresponds to TRBD1 (6 bases). The germline CDR1 and CDR2 sequences are SGHTA and FQGNSA. Trimming left V 5 bases short and J 0 bases short, with 11 bases between. This CDR3 has 15 residues. The CDR3 DNA sequence: TGTGCCAGCAGCCCCAGGGGTAACTCTGGAAACACCATATATTTT. Its protein product is CASSPRGNSGNTIYF.

CDR3 region: CATSRGGGNYGYTF. Here the CDR3 DNA reads TGTGCCACCAGCAGAGGGGGGGGTAACTATGGCTACACCTTC. The chain carries TRBV15 and TRBJ1-2; a weak D match, TRBD1 (5 bases). Germline V gives CDR1 LNHNV, CDR2 YYDKDF (reference sequence). V shed 1 base and J shed 1 base, with 7 bases lying between them. The CDR3 totals 14 residues.

The V gene is TRBV5-1, the J gene TRBJ2-5; a weak D match, TRBD2 (7 bases). V lost 5 bases and J 5 bases, leaving 25 bases between the germline ends. The CDR3 sequence is 17 residues long. CDR1 and CDR2 from the germline V gene are SGHRS and YFSETQ. CDR3 in amino acids: CASSPGLVQGYSETQYF. The CDR3 region has the DNA TGCGCCAGCAGTCCCGGACTAGTACAGGGCTATTCGGAGACCCAGTACTTC.

The rearrangement links TRBV5-1 to TRBJ2-7; no reliable D call. Germline V CDR1 and CDR2: SGHRS, YFSETQ. The V gene lost 0 bases and the J gene lost 3 bases, with 13 bases spanning the gap. CDR3 size: 15 residues. CDR3 sequence (DNA): TGCGCCAGCAGCTTGGCCGGAGCAGCTAACTACGAGCAGTACTTC. This encodes CASSLAGAANYEQYF.

This sequence joins TRBV19 and TRBJ2-7; no definite D call. Trimming left V 4 bases short and J 7 bases short, with 8 bases between. Germline CDR1 reads LNHDA; CDR2 reads SQIVND (reference sequence). The CDR3 is 11 residues long. CDR3 amino acids: CASSNSLEQYF. The CDR3 nucleotides read TGTGCCAGTAGTAACAGTCTGGAGCAGTACTTC.

The V and J genes are TRBV7-6 and TRBJ1-2, with 7 positions matching TRBD1. The CDR3 extends over 17 amino acids. V lost 0 bases and J lost 5; bases outside the gene matches: 12. CDR1 and CDR2 (germline): SGHVS, FNYEAQ. For the CDR3, the DNA is TGTGCCAGCAGCTTAGCAATCTTAGGAGGGACAGATTATGGCTACACCTTC. Its protein product is CASSLAILGGTDYGYTF.

The rearrangement uses TRBV29-1 and TRBJ2-1, with D perhaps TRBD1 (6 bases). The CDR3 runs 13 residues. V gave up 5 bases and J gave up 9 bases, with 17 bases separating them. Germline V gene lookup returns CDR1 SQVTM and CDR2 ANQGSEA. The CDR3 bases are TGCAGCGTTCCCGGGACAACTAGTACTGAGCAGTTCTTC. This codes for CSVPGTTSTEQFF.

J is TRBJ2-2 and V is TRBV5-1; the D gene is possibly TRBD1 (6 bases). Germline CDR1 reads SGHRS; CDR2 reads YFSETQ. CDR3 length: 15 amino acids. Trimming pared 0 bases from V and 4 bases from J, leaving 10 bases between. This chain's CDR3 is CASSLAGAGTGELFF. In nucleotides, the CDR3 is TGCGCCAGCAGCTTGGCAGGGGCGGGCACCGGGGAGCTGTTTTTT.